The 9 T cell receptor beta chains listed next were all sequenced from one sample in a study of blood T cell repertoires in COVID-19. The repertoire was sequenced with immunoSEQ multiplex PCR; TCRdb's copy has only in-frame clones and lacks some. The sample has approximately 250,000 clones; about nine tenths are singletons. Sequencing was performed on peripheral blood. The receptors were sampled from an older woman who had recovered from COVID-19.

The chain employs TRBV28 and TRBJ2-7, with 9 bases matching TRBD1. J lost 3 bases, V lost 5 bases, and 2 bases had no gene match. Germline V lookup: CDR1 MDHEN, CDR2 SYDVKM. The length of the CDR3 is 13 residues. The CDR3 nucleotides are TGTGCCAGCAGTCGGGACAGGGACTACGAGCAGTACTTC. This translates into CASSRDRDYEQYF.

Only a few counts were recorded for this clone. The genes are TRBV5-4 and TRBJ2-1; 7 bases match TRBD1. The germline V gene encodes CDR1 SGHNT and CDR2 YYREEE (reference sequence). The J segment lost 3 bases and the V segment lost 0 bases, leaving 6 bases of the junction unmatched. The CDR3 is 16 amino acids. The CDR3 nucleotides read TGTGCCAGCAGCTTGGCGACAGGGTTTTTCTACAATGAGCAGTTCTTC. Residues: CASSLATGFFYNEQFF.

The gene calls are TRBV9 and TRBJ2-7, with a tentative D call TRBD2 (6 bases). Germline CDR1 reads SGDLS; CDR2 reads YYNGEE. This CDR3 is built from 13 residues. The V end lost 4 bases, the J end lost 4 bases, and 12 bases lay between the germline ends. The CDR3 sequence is CASSLRGGYEQYF. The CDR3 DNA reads TGTGCCAGCAGCCTAAGAGGAGGGTACGAGCAGTACTTC. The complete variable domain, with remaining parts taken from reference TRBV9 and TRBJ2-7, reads DSGVTQTPKHLITATGQRVTLRCSPRSGDLSVYWYQQSLDQGLQFLIQYYNGEERAKGNILERFSAQQFPDLHSELNLSSLELGDSALYFCASSLRGGYEQYFGPGTRLTVT.

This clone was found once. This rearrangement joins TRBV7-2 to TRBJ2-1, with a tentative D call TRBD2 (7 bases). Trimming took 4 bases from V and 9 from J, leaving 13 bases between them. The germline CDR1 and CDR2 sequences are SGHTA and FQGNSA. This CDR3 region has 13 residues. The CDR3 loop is CASSSGEGGEQFF. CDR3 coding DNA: TGTGCCAGCAGCTCGGGGGAGGGGGGTGAGCAGTTCTTC.

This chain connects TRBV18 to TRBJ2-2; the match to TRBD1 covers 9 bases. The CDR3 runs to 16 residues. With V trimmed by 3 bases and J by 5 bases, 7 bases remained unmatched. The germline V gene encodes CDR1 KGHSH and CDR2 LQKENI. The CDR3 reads CASSPRQGGSTGELFF. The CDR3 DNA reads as TGTGCCAGCTCACCTCGACAGGGGGGAAGTACCGGGGAGCTGTTTTTT.

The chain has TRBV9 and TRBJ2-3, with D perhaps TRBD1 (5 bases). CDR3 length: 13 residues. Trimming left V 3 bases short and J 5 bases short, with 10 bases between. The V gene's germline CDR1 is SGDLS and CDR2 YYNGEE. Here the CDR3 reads CASSATAQDTQYF. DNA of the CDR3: TGTGCCAGCAGCGCGACAGCTCAAGATACGCAGTATTTT.

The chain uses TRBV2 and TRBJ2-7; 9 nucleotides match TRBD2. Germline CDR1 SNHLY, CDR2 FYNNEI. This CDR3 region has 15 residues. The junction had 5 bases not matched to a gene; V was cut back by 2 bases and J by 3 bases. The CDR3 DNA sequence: TGTGCCAGCAGTGAACAGACTAGCGGAAACTACGAGCAGTACTTC. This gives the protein CASSEQTSGNYEQYF. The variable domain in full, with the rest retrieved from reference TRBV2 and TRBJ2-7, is EPEVTQTPSHQVTQMGQEVILRCVPISNHLYFYWYRQILGQKVEFLVSFYNNEISEKSEIFDDQFSVERPDGSNFTLKIRSTKLEDSAMYFCASSEQTSGNYEQYFGPGTRLTVT.

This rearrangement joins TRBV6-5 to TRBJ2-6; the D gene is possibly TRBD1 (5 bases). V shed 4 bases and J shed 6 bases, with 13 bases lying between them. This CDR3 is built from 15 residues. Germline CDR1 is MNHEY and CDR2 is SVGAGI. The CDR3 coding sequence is TGTGCCAGCAGTTTCCGACAGATTCAGGCCAACGTCCTGACTTTC. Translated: CASSFRQIQANVLTF.

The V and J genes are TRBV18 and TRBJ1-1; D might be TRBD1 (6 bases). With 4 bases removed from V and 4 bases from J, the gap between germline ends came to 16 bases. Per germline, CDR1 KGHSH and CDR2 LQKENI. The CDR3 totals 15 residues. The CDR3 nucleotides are TGTGCCAGCTCACAAAACAGGGTGGGGGCCACTGAAGCTTTCTTT. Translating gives CASSQNRVGATEAFF.